This T cell receptor (beta chain) originates from a study of blood T cell repertoires in COVID-19. About the study: The study drew acute and convalescent COVID-19 samples from the United States, Italy and Spain. From T cells, B-cell-depleted T cells, or PBMCs came the material, which was cDNA or gDNA.

Sequenced by immunoSEQ multiplex PCR; TCRdb stores in-frame clones only, minus some. The table includes 150,000 to 180,000 clones, roughly 83% detected once. The CDR3 has 15 amino acids. Germline-derived CDR1 and CDR2 are LNHDA and SQIVND (reference sequence). V lost 5 bases and J 9 bases, leaving 20 bases between the germline ends. Patients of the Seattle cohort, enrolled during active infection, were followed longitudinally. The V call is TRBV19, the J call TRBJ1-5; D remains unclear. The sample consisted of peripheral blood. The source of this sequence is a woman aged 55-69 years with COVID-19, enrolled during active disease. DNA for the CDR3: TGTGCCAGTAGTCAAGCCCCCGGTAATTTGTGGCCCCAGCATTTT. It translates to CASSQAPGNLWPQHF.